Following are 5 T cell receptor beta chains from one sample sequenced in a study of post-analysis software for immune sequencing data. Sequencing libraries made from TCR beta cDNA carried unique molecular identifiers. TCRdb redid the calling of the PCR reads with MiXCR, one entry per CDR3 protein. The data show a few hundred thousand distinct CDR3 sequences, about 40% seen once. No antigen has been assigned to these receptors. Study-level points and caveats: In patients, about 5 TRBV segments were more frequent than in controls, with TRBV5-6, TRBV5-1 and TRBV20-1 among them.

The sample was blood. These receptors all come from a girl between 10 and 17 years old with multiple sclerosis.

The sample holds many counts of this clonotype. The genes are TRBV6-5 and TRBJ2-5; D uncertain. V was cut by 4 bases and J by 1 base, with 16 bases left in between. The length of the CDR3 is 16 residues. The germline CDR1 and CDR2 sequences are MNHEY and SVGAGI. The CDR3 nucleotides are TGTGCCAGCAGTTTAGCTTCGGCGGCAGCCCAAGAGACCCAGTACTTC. This translates into CASSLASAAAQETQYF.

V and J are TRBV6-2 or TRBV6-3 and TRBJ1-1, with unresolved D. Germline lookup yields CDR1 MNHEY and CDR2 SVGEGT. The ends were cut back, 2 bases at V and 3 bases at J, with 7 bases in the middle. The CDR3 runs to 13 residues. The CDR3 nucleotides read TGTGCCAGCAGTTACCGGGGAGACACTGAAGCTTTCTTT. Protein: CASSYRGDTEAFF.

V and J are TRBV15 and TRBJ2-1, with D perhaps given as TRBD1 or TRBD2 (5 bases each). Deletions cut 0 bases from V and 5 bases from J, with 11 bases between. This CDR3 is built from 15 residues. Germline lookup yields CDR1 LNHNV and CDR2 YYDKDF (reference sequence). Written as DNA, the CDR3 is TGTGCCACCAGCAGAGAGGGACGGGAAGACAATGAGCAGTTCTTC. It translates to CATSREGREDNEQFF. Full variable domain (remainder filled in from reference TRBV15 and TRBJ2-1): DAMVIQNPRYQVTQFGKPVTLSCSQTLNHNVMYWYQQKSSQAPKLLFHYYDKDFNNEADTPDNFQSRRPNTSFCFLDIRSPGLGDTAMYLCATSREGREDNEQFFGPGTRLTVL.

This clonotype came up many times. V and J are TRBV9 and TRBJ2-5, with 8 positions matching TRBD2. The germline CDR1 and CDR2 sequences are SGDLS and YYNGEE. The ends lost 4 bases at V and 3 bases at J; junction bases unmatched: 8. CDR3 length: 15 residues. CDR3 coding DNA: TGTGCCAGCAGCCAGGATCAGCGGGGGAAAGAGACCCAGTACTTC. It encodes CASSQDQRGKETQYF.

This clonotype was detected many times. The gene calls are TRBV5-1 and TRBJ2-5; tentative D call: TRBD1 (5 bases). Trimming took 5 bases from V and 2 from J, leaving 13 bases between them. Germline CDR1 and CDR2: SGHRS and YFSETQ. The CDR3 loop spans 14 amino acids. CDR3: CASSQQAIQETQYF. The CDR3 DNA sequence: TGCGCCAGCAGTCAACAGGCCATACAAGAGACCCAGTACTTC.